A selection of T cell receptor beta chains follows, all from one sample in a study of control samples from healthy donors and cancer patients. Generated by immunoSEQ multiplex PCR, the TCRdb table keeps only in-frame clones and is missing some. The sample has approximately 74,000 clones, 94% seen once. Sequencing input: blood. These receptor sequences come from a young woman in good health. Both conserved end residues are part of each CDR3. D genes are given only for firm matches. Some rows mark clone size as missing; the rest say once, few, many or name a class of expanded clone.

TGTGCCAGCCCCCCCGGGGGGAGGGAGCACCGGACTAGCACAGATACGCAGTATTTT,CASPPGGREHRTSTDTQYF,TRBV6-4,NA,TRBJ2-3,TRBD2
TGCGCCAGCAGCCCGGGGGACAGGAACACCGGGGAGCTGTTTTTT,CASSPGDRNTGELFF,TRBV5-1,NA,TRBJ2-2,NA
TGTGCCAGCAGCGCGGACAGGGGGCAAGGAGAAAAACTGTTTTTT,CASSADRGQGEKLFF,TRBV7-2,NA,TRBJ1-4,TRBD1
TGTGCCAGCAGTTACCTCGGTATCCAGTATTTT,CASSYLGIQYF,TRBV6-5,NA,TRBJ2-3,NA
TGTGCCAGTAGTATGACCACAGGGGGCCTTGAAAAACTGTTTTTT,CASSMTTGGLEKLFF,TRBV19,NA,TRBJ1-4,TRBD1
TGTGCCAGCAGACCGACAGTGAGCTCTGGAAACACCATATATTTT,CASRPTVSSGNTIYF,TRBV6-5,NA,TRBJ1-3,NA
TGTGCCAGCAGCTACATCACAGGGGAGTATGGCTACACCTTC,CASSYITGEYGYTF,TRBV7-2,NA,TRBJ1-2,TRBD1
TGTGCCAGTCAGTGGGGGAACACTGAAGCTTTCTTT,CASQWGNTEAFF,TRBV3-1/TRBV3-2,NA,TRBJ1-1,NA
TGTGCCAGCAGTCGGACCGTCGGCCCTTTGGATGGCTACACCTTC,CASSRTVGPLDGYTF,TRBV6-5,NA,TRBJ1-2,NA
TGCGCCAGCAGCCAAGGGACAGGGGATTTCAATCAGCCCCAGCATTTT,CASSQGTGDFNQPQHF,TRBV4-1,few,TRBJ1-5,TRBD1
TGTGCCAGCAGCCGGAGGAGCACAGATACGCAGTATTTT,CASSRRSTDTQYF,TRBV5-8,NA,TRBJ2-3,NA
TGTGCCAGTCACAGGTTCTCTGGAAACACCATATATTTT,CASHRFSGNTIYF,TRBV19,NA,TRBJ1-3,NA
TGTGCCAGCTCACCGAGGGTGAGGCTTCGTGCAACTAATGAAAAACTGTTTTTT,CASSPRVRLRATNEKLFF,TRBV18,once,TRBJ1-4,NA
TGTGCCAGCAGCTCAGGGTACATTCAGTACTTC,CASSSGYIQYF,TRBV25-1,NA,TRBJ2-4,NA
TGTGCCAGCAGTGAACTAGTCCAGTTCTTC,CASSELVQFF,TRBV2,NA,TRBJ2-1,NA
TGTGCCAGCCAGGGCCCCTCCCGGGGGGGGAAGCAGTACTTC,CASQGPSRGGKQYF,TRBV2,NA,TRBJ2-7,TRBD2
TGCAGTGCTGGTGGGGGAATTGGGGAAAAACTGTTTTTT,CSAGGGIGEKLFF,TRBV20-1,NA,TRBJ1-4,NA
TGTGCCAGCAGCTTAGAGGGGTGGGGAACTGAAGCTTTCTTT,CASSLEGWGTEAFF,TRBV7-2,NA,TRBJ1-1,NA
TGTGCCAGCAGCCCAAAACTGGATACAGTCTACTATGGCTACACCTTC,CASSPKLDTVYYGYTF,TRBV5-4,NA,TRBJ1-2,NA
TGTGCCAGCAGCTACAGGGGCGAAACCGGGGAGCTGTTTTTT,CASSYRGETGELFF,TRBV9,NA,TRBJ2-2,TRBD1
TGTGCCTGGAAAAAGAAGCGGGATAATTCACCCCTCCACTTT,CAWKKKRDNSPLHF,TRBV30,NA,TRBJ1-6,NA
TGCGCCAGCAGCTTGGAAGCCATATGGAACACTGAAGCTTTCTTT,CASSLEAIWNTEAFF,TRBV5-1,NA,TRBJ1-1,NA
TGTGCCAGCAGCGCGGGGACAGGAGGTTCCTACGAGCAGTACTTC,CASSAGTGGSYEQYF,TRBV5-4,NA,TRBJ2-7,TRBD1
TGTGCCAGCAGCCAAGCCGGGACAGCCTCTGGAAACACCATATATTTT,CASSQAGTASGNTIYF,TRBV4-2,NA,TRBJ1-3,TRBD1
TGCGCCAGCAGCCAAGATGGGCAGGGGGCGCGAAATGAGCAGTTCTTC,CASSQDGQGARNEQFF,TRBV4-1,NA,TRBJ2-1,TRBD1
TGTGCCAGCAGTGAAGATATTGCGACAGGGACCTACTATGGCTACACCTTC,CASSEDIATGTYYGYTF,TRBV6-1,NA,TRBJ1-2,TRBD1
TGTGCCAGCGGGGGGACAGGGGTCACTGAAGCTTTCTTT,CASGGTGVTEAFF,TRBV2,NA,TRBJ1-1,TRBD1
TGCGCCAGCAGTCAATCGGGGACAGGGGGCATGAACACTGAAGCTTTCTTT,CASSQSGTGGMNTEAFF,TRBV23-1,once,TRBJ1-1,TRBD1
TGCGCCAGCAGCTTGGGGCCCTCAGGGGGAGGAAACTACACCTTC,CASSLGPSGGGNYTF,TRBV5-1,NA,TRBJ1-2,TRBD1
TGTGCCAGCAGTCCGACGGGACAGGGGAACACTGAAGCTTTCTTT,CASSPTGQGNTEAFF,TRBV6-6,once,TRBJ1-1,TRBD1
TGTGCCAGCAGTGATGCGGGGGCGTCAGAGACCCAGTACTTC,CASSDAGASETQYF,TRBV25-1,once,TRBJ2-5,NA
TGTGCCAGCAGTGACTTCGCAGGGGGCTACACCTTC,CASSDFAGGYTF,TRBV6-4,NA,TRBJ1-2,NA
TGTGCCACCGGGACTCTGGTGGACGATGAGCAGTTCTTC,CATGTLVDDEQFF,TRBV10-3,NA,TRBJ2-1,NA
TGTGCCACCATGCTTAGTGGCACAGATACGCAGTATTTT,CATMLSGTDTQYF,TRBV24-1,NA,TRBJ2-3,NA
TGTGCCAGCAGTTTAGGGCAGGGAGATGGCTACACCTTC,CASSLGQGDGYTF,TRBV12-3/TRBV12-4,NA,TRBJ1-2,NA
TGTGCCAGCAGTGACGTCGACAGGGTCTATGGCTACACCTTC,CASSDVDRVYGYTF,TRBV6-4,NA,TRBJ1-2,TRBD1
TGTGCCTGGAGTGCCGGGGAGCTGTTTTTT,CAWSAGELFF,TRBV30,NA,TRBJ2-2,NA
TGTGCCAGCAGCTTTGTTAGGGCACGGGCTGGGACCCAGTACTTC,CASSFVRARAGTQYF,TRBV11-3,NA,TRBJ2-5,NA
TGTGCCAGCAGTTCCTCGGGCAGGGTAGTAGCGTGGCAGTTCTTC,CASSSSGRVVAWQFF,TRBV28,NA,TRBJ2-1,NA
TGTGCCAGCAGTTTAGGTTCATTCGGCACTGAAGCTTTCTTT,CASSLGSFGTEAFF,TRBV28,NA,TRBJ1-1,NA
TGCAGCGGTTCCCAGGGTGCTAACACTGAAGCTTTCTTT,CSGSQGANTEAFF,TRBV29-1,NA,TRBJ1-1,NA
TGTGCCAGCAGCGTAGCCGGGGGGGCCGCAGAGACCCAGTACTTC,CASSVAGGAAETQYF,TRBV9,once,TRBJ2-5,TRBD2
TGCGCCAGCACCCCAAGGACAGGGTCGGGCACTGAAGCTTTCTTT,CASTPRTGSGTEAFF,TRBV5-1,NA,TRBJ1-1,TRBD1
TGTGCCAGCAGAGCCATACAGGGATCGGGTCAGCCCCAGCATTTT,CASRAIQGSGQPQHF,TRBV6-5,NA,TRBJ1-5,NA
TGTGCCATCAGTGATCATACAGGGGTTGGGTACACCTTC,CAISDHTGVGYTF,TRBV10-3,NA,TRBJ1-2,TRBD1
TGTGCCAGCTCACCTCGACAGCCCTACAATGAGCAGTTCTTC,CASSPRQPYNEQFF,TRBV18,NA,TRBJ2-1,NA
TGTGCCAGTAAATGGACAGGGGGCAGGGAGCCCCAGCATTTT,CASKWTGGREPQHF,TRBV19,NA,TRBJ1-5,TRBD1
TGTGCCAGCTCAAGCCCAGGCGGGTCCTACGAGCAGTACTTC,CASSSPGGSYEQYF,TRBV18,NA,TRBJ2-7,NA
TGTGCCAGCAGCTCCCAAGCGGGGGCCCCGAGTTCGGAGCAGTTCTTC,CASSSQAGAPSSEQFF,TRBV7-2,NA,TRBJ2-1,TRBD2
TGTGCCAGCAGCTTTGGGGCAAGCTATGGCTACACCTTC,CASSFGASYGYTF,TRBV7-9,NA,TRBJ1-2,NA
TGTGCCAGCAGTTTATCGTGGCAGGGACTTTACACTGAAGCTTTCTTT,CASSLSWQGLYTEAFF,TRBV27,once,TRBJ1-1,NA
TGTGCCAGCAGCTCACAGGCGAACACTGAAGCTTTCTTT,CASSSQANTEAFF,TRBV7-2,NA,TRBJ1-1,NA